These 3 T cell receptor beta chains originate from one sample sequenced in a study of breast tumors, draining lymph nodes, adjacent tissues. TCRdb reanalysed the multiplex PCR reads using MiXCR and keeps one entry per CDR3 protein. Here the sample spans 170,000 or so distinct CDR3 sequences, about 30% being singletons. Samples came from axillary lymph nodes draining the breast cancer. The sample taken for sequencing was axillary lymph node tissue. All receptors derive from a female donor with breast cancer. Some clones in this sample may be carry-over from other donors' samples.

Only a few counts were recorded for this clonotype. CDR3 sequence reads: CASSVVSRTEAFF. The CDR3 coding sequence is TGTGCCAGCAGCGTTGTTAGTCGGACTGAAGCTTTCTTT. This rearrangement joins TRBV9 to TRBJ1-1; D remains unclear. The CDR3 extends over 13 amino acids. Germline assignment: CDR1 SGDLS and CDR2 YYNGEE. V lost 2 bases and J 5 bases, leaving 10 bases between the germline ends.

The chain recombines TRBV20-1 with TRBJ2-1; D is tentatively TRBD1 or TRBD2 (5 bases each). The CDR3 extends over 12 amino acids. Germline assignment: CDR1 DFQATT and CDR2 SNEGSKA (reference sequence). The V and J ends lost 0 bases and 7 bases respectively, with 7 bases between them. The CDR3 DNA follows: TGCAGTGCTAGAGAGTGGGGGAATGAGCAGTTCTTC. It codes for CSAREWGNEQFF.

This clonotype was detected ten times or more. The chain uses TRBV7-9 and TRBJ1-5; possible D gene TRBD1, 5 bases. CDR1 is SEHNR, CDR2 FQNEAQ, per germline (reference sequence). The V end lost 7 bases, the J end lost 8 bases, and 18 bases lay between the germline ends. The CDR3 has 14 residues. DNA for the CDR3: TGTGCCAGCACCCCAGGTAAGGGGCTGGAGCCCCAGCATTTT. This codes for CASTPGKGLEPQHF.